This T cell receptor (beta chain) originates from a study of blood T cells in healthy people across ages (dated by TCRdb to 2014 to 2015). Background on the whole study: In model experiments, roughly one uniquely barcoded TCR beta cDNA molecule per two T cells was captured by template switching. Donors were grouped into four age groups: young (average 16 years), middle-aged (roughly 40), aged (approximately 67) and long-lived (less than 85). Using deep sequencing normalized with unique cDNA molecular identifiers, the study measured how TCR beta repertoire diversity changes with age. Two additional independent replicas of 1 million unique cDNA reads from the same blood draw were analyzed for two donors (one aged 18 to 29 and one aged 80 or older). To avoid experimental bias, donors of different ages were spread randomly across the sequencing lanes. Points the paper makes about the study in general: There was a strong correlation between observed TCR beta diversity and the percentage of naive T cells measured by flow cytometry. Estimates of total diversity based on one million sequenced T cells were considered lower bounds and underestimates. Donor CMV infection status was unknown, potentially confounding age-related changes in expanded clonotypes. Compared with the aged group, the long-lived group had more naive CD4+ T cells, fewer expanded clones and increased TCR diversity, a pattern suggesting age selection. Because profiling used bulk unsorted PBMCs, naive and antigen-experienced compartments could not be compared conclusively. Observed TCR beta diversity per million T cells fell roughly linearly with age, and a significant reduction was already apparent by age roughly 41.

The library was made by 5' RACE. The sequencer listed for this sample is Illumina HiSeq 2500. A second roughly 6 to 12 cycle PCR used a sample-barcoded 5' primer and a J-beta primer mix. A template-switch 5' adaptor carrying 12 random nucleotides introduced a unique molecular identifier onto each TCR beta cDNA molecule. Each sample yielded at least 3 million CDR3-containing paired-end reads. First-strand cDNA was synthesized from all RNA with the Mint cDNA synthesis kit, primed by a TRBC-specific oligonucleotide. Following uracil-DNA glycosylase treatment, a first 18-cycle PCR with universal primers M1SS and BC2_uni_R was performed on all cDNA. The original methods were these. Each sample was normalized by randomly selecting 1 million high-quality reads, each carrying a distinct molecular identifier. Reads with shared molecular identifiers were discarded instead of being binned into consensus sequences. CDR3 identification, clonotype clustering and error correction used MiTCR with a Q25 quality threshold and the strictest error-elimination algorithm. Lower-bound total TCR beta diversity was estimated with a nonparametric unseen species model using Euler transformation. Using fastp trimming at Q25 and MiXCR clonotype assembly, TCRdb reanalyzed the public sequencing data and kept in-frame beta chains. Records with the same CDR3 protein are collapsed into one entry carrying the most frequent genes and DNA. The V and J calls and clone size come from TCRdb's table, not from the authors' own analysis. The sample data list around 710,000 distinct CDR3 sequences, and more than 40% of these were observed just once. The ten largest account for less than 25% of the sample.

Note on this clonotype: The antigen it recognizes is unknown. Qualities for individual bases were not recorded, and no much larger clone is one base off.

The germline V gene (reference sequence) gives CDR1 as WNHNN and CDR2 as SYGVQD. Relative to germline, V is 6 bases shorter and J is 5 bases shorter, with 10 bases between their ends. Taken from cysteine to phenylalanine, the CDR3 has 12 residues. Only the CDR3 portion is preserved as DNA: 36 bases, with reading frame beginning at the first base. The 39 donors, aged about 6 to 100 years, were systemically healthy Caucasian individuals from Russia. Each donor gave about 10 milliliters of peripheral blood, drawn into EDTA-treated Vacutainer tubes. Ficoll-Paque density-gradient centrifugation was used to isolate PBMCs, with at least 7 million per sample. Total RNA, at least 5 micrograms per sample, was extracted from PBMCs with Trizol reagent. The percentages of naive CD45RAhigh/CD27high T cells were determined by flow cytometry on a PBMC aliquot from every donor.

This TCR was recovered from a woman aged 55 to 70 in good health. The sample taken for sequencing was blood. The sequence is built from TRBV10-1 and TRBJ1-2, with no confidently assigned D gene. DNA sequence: TGCGCCAGCAGCGAAGATTTTTATGGCTACACCTTC. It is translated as CASSEDFYGYTF.